This T cell receptor (beta chain) was identified in a study of CD8 T cells in Susac syndrome. Study context: Patients with Susac syndrome were therapy-naive, on corticosteroids, or on intravenous immunoglobulin alone at blood draw.

RNA, at about 0.45 to 1 ug, was reverse transcribed with random hexamers. Across 54 Vbeta and 13 Jbeta, TCR beta CDR3 was amplified with immunoSEQ multiplex PCR. TCRdb itself ran the immunoSEQ multiplex PCR reads through MiXCR, one entry per CDR3 protein. The top ten hold roughly 0.16% of the sample, which has around 71,000 distinct CDR3 sequences, roughly 93% seen once. Germline loops: CDR1 SGDLS, CDR2 YYNGEE. Deletions cut 4 bases from V and 4 bases from J, with 20 bases between. The CDR3 runs to 16 residues. The genes are TRBV9 and TRBJ1-1, with D possibly TRBD1 on 5 matching bases. This clonotype originated in a human donor with Susac syndrome. The specimen was CD4+ T cells from PBMCs. CDR3 amino acids: CASSPSPRGSGTEAFF. The CDR3 nucleotides are TGTGCCAGCAGCCCATCCCCTCGGGGGAGTGGCACTGAAGCTTTCTTT.